This T cell receptor beta chain stems from a study of shared clonotypes between healthy human individuals. Whole-study findings and limits: In contrast to clonotypes shared by all four donors, non-shared clonotypes had lower generation probabilities.

Profiling relied on immunoSEQ multiplex PCR, and the TCRdb table lists in-frame clones only, not all of them. The table shows some 2.1 million clones, with roughly 94% occurring only once. There are 16 residues in the CDR3. Germline V lookup: CDR1 MGHRA, CDR2 YSYEKL. Trimming at V came to 4 bases and at J to 0 bases, leaving 8 bases not matched to a gene. In the case of this clone: Its cognate antigen is unknown.

The healthy adult donors were HIV-negative and reported no recent acute infections or vaccinations. The TCR was taken from a man between 18 and 35 years old in good health. The sample was naive CD4+ T cells sorted from blood. The subset denotes: CD45RA+ positively selected. V and J are TRBV4-1 and TRBJ1-1; 7 bases fit TRBD1. The CDR3 DNA sequence: TGCGCCAGCAGCCGCAATTCGGGACAGTTGAACACTGAAGCTTTCTTT. It translates to CASSRNSGQLNTEAFF.